A single T cell receptor beta chain is shown here with its context. This clone has a single count. The antigen it binds to is not known. No base quality information exists; no much larger clone differs at one position. This entry comes from a study of OX40 agonist ivuxolimab in advanced cancers. Broadly, across the study: Ivuxolimab was a fully human IgG2 agonistic monoclonal antibody targeting the costimulatory receptor OX40 (CD134). The paper reports the monotherapy dose-escalation portion (N ≈ 50 patients) of the phase I ivuxolimab trial. The dose-escalation cohort was 82.7% male with a mean age of approximately 59 years, ranging from roughly 23 to 85. Intravenous ivuxolimab was administered to patients every 2 weeks at six dose levels: 0.01, 0.1, 0.3, 1.5, 3 and 10 mg/kg. The point of sequencing TCRbeta in the periphery was to test whether ivuxolimab changed TCR sequence diversity and drove clonal T-cell expansion. Partial responses occurred in three dose-escalation patients: two with cutaneous melanoma and one with hepatocellular carcinoma. Patients were allowed to have had prior anti-PD-1, anti-PD-L1 or anti-CTLA-4 therapy, and approximately 40% of the dose-escalation patients had been treated with checkpoint inhibitors. Of the roughly 54 dose-escalation patients, hepatocellular carcinoma was present in about 20, melanoma in around 15, renal cell carcinoma in 9 and head and neck cancer in 9. Overall study outcomes, separate from this receptor: On average, CD8+ T cells showed more expanded clones than CD4+ T cells after ivuxolimab. In the 0.1-3.0 mg/kg groups, partial responders had among the lowest normalized peripheral clonal expansion, particularly in CD8+ T cells. At doses from 0.1 to 3.0 mg/kg, clonal expansion was seen in both CD4+ and CD8+ blood T cells between baseline and week 6. Antigen specificity was not determined for the clonally expanded peripheral T cells. Low levels of normalized T-cell clonal expansion were also seen in some patients who did not respond.

Patients with autoimmune disease history or receiving systemic immunosuppression were excluded from the trial. In every dose cohort, peripheral blood was drawn for TCR sequencing at baseline, cycle 4 day 1, and cycle 7 day 1. Samples were obtained from an open-label, multicenter, first-in-human phase I dose-escalation trial of ivuxolimab. Adults with locally advanced or metastatic melanoma, renal cell carcinoma, hepatocellular carcinoma or head and neck squamous cell carcinoma were enrolled in the trial. Before TCR sequencing, CD4+ T cells and CD8+ T cells were sorted from peripheral blood as separate populations. To sequence the TCRbeta CDR3 region, genomic DNA was isolated from the sorted cells. The immunoSEQ Assay was used to sequence the TCRbeta CDR3 regions. TCRdb provides this immuneACCESS table in a form limited to in-frame rearrangements. Some clones are lacking; in checked studies, under half of them reflect an unresolved V gene, and why the rest are absent is not known. In this sample the table shows 98,000 or so clones, roughly four fifths of which occur a single time. Together, the top ten hold more than 1.2% of the sample.

The receptor was derived from an adult with an advanced solid tumor such as melanoma, head and neck, liver or kidney cancer. The sequencing here drew on CD4+ or CD8+ T cells sorted from blood, taken in a trial of the OX40 agonist ivuxolimab.

Here is the DNA: TGTGCCAGCAGCGCCCCATCCTATGGCTACACCTTC. Its translation is CASSAPSYGYTF. The rearrangement joined TRBV2 to TRBJ1-2; the D gene remains uncertain. As encoded in the germline V gene, CDR1 is SNHLY while CDR2 is FYNNEI. V and J are truncated by 6 bases and 4 bases respectively, leaving an intervening sequence of 9 bases. From its cysteine to its phenylalanine, the CDR3 spans 12 amino acids. Only the CDR3 portion is preserved as DNA: 36 bases, with reading frame beginning at the first base. The CDR3 plus the reference TRBV2 and TRBJ1-2 genes for the other parts give the full variable domain: EPEVTQTPSHQVTQMGQEVILRCVPISNHLYFYWYRQILGQKVEFLVSFYNNEISEKSEIFDDQFSVERPDGSNFTLKIRSTKLEDSAMYFCASSAPSYGYTFGSGTRLTVV.